This T cell receptor (beta chain) was sequenced in a study of identical twins. TCRdb re-analysed the 5' RACE reads in MiXCR, keeping a single row per CDR3 protein. The repertoire holds 350,000 or so distinct CDR3 sequences, with roughly 12% as singletons. There are 16 residues in the CDR3. The trim removed 6 bases at V and 2 bases at J, leaving 9 bases unmatched. In this sample, this clonotype turned up once. This sample also appeared in a second study, on yellow fever vaccine responses in identical twins.

The chain uses TRBV12-3 or TRBV12-4 and TRBJ2-7, with 11 bases aligning to TRBD2. Sequencing input: CD8+ T cells sorted from blood. The sequence came from a woman between 18 and 30 years old in good health. CDR3 amino acids: CASSPRLAGPTYEQYF. The CDR3 DNA reads as TGTGCCAGCAGCCCCAGACTAGCGGGACCCACCTACGAGCAGTACTTC.